This T cell receptor beta chain appears in the sequencing data of a study of cytomegalovirus exposure and HLA in healthy donors. Both 60 Vbeta primers and 13 Jbeta primers went into the PCR. Generated by immunoSEQ multiplex PCR, the TCRdb table keeps only in-frame clones and is missing some. The sample lists roughly 190,000 clones; approximately 87% were seen once. Germline CDR1 and CDR2: MDHEN and SYDVKM. The CDR3 has 14 amino acids. After removal of 6 bases from V and 7 bases from J, the junction contained 8 bases not matched to a gene. The V and J genes are TRBV28 and TRBJ1-4; TRBD1 aligns across 7 bases. The sequenced sample was PBMCs. The origin of this receptor is a man aged 25-40 years in good health and CMV-seronegative. Written as DNA, the CDR3 is TGTGCCAGCAGGTTCGACAGGGTTGGTGAAAAACTGTTTTTT. It is translated as CASRFDRVGEKLFF.